Following are 21 T cell receptor beta chains from one sample sequenced in a study of vaccination effects on CD4 cells after COVID-19. Subsequent to a culture period of about nine days, CD4+ T cells were isolated. Generated by immunoSEQ multiplex PCR, the TCRdb table keeps only in-frame clones and is missing some. In the table there are 50,000 or so clones, 67% of which are singletons. No antigen has been identified for these receptors. The source material was CD4+ T cells from PBMCs cultured without peptide, sampled before COVID-19 vaccination. The receptors come from a human donor who received a COVID-19 vaccine.

V is TRBV2 and J is TRBJ2-7; the D gene could be TRBD1 or TRBD2 (5 bases each). Trimming took 2 bases from V and 10 from J, leaving 18 bases between them. Germline loops: CDR1 SNHLY, CDR2 FYNNEI. CDR3 size: 14 residues. The CDR3 DNA reads TGTGCCAGCAGTGAACTGGCAGTTGAGGGGAAACAGTACTTC. It translates to CASSELAVEGKQYF.

CDR3 bases: TGCGCCAGCAGCCACCCTGACAGGGACGATGAAAAACTGTTTTTT. This codes for CASSHPDRDDEKLFF. The chain employs TRBV4-1 and TRBJ1-4, with TRBD1 matching 7 bases. Germline V CDR1 and CDR2: MGHRA, YSYEKL. The CDR3 has 15 amino acids. V lost 3 bases to trimming and J lost 6 bases; unmatched junction nucleotides: 7.

The chain recombines TRBV9 with TRBJ2-2, with 7 bases lining up with TRBD1. Germline-derived CDR1 and CDR2 are SGDLS and YYNGEE. Germline trimming cut 3 bases from V and 1 base from J; bases unmatched to any gene: 15. The CDR3 length is 19 residues. The CDR3 region is CASSGLGTAPAQNTGELFF. CDR3 sequence (DNA): TGTGCCAGCAGCGGCCTAGGGACAGCTCCTGCCCAGAACACCGGGGAGCTGTTTTTT.

The rearrangement links TRBV30 to TRBJ1-4; 8 nucleotides line up with TRBD1. Germline CDR1 reads GTSNPN; CDR2 reads SVGIG (reference sequence). The J segment lost 4 bases and the V segment lost 1 base, leaving 8 bases of the junction unmatched. The CDR3 extends over 16 amino acids. The DNA for the CDR3 is TGTGCCTGGAGTGCGCCGCAGGGGGCTGTTAATGAAAAACTGTTTTTT. As protein: CAWSAPQGAVNEKLFF.

This clone rates as medium-sized. This chain uses TRBV6-4 with TRBJ2-2; D might be TRBD2 (5 bases). Germline CDR1 and CDR2: MRHNA and SNTAGT. Trimming removed 2 bases at V and 5 bases at J, with 12 bases between. The CDR3 consists of 15 residues. The CDR3 spells CASSDIATGTGELFF. In nucleotides, the CDR3 is TGTGCCAGCAGTGACATAGCAACGGGGACCGGGGAGCTGTTTTTT.

This clone was seen more than once but under ten times. The chain is built from TRBV7-8 and TRBJ2-3, with 7 bases matching TRBD2. The CDR3 totals 15 residues. The trim removed 4 bases at V and 7 bases at J, leaving 11 bases unmatched. Germline lookup yields CDR1 SGHVS and CDR2 FQNEAQ. The CDR3 here is CASSSSGFGGNTQYF. The CDR3 nucleotides are TGTGCCAGCAGCTCCTCCGGGTTCGGGGGGAATACGCAGTATTTT.

The chain carries TRBV29-1 and TRBJ2-3; TRBD2 aligns across 10 bases. This CDR3 contains 14 residues. The J segment lost 4 bases and the V segment lost 5 bases, leaving 6 bases of the junction unmatched. Per germline, CDR1 SQVTM and CDR2 ANQGSEA. The CDR3 protein is CSVSSGSHSDTQYF. The CDR3, as DNA: TGCAGCGTTTCTAGCGGGAGTCATTCAGATACGCAGTATTTT.

J is TRBJ2-6 and V is TRBV6-1; D remains ambiguous. The germline CDR1 and CDR2 sequences are MNHNS and SASEGT. This CDR3 contains 17 residues. Trimming shortened V by 4 bases and J by 2 bases, and 15 bases separated the two germline ends. The CDR3 sequence: CASSVTVRFPGANVLTF. CDR3 sequence (DNA): TGTGCCAGCAGTGTGACGGTTCGGTTCCCTGGGGCCAACGTCCTGACTTTC.

This clone was observed at least ten times. The genes are TRBV4-2 and TRBJ2-6, with a possible D match to TRBD1 (6 bases). With 4 bases removed from V and 0 bases from J, the gap between germline ends came to 10 bases. CDR3 length equals 16 residues. Germline CDR1 is LGHNA and CDR2 is YNFKEQ. CDR3 sequence reads: CASSLDRSSGANVLTF. The CDR3, as DNA: TGTGCCAGCAGCCTAGACAGGTCCTCTGGGGCCAACGTCCTGACTTTC.

The gene calls are TRBV28 and TRBJ1-2; TRBD1 matches at 7 bases. CDR1 is MDHEN, CDR2 SYDVKM, per germline. Unmatched junction bases numbered 7, after V lost 6 bases and J lost 9 bases. This CDR3 region has 12 residues. CDR3 region: CASSLRGQSYTF. The CDR3 bases are TGTGCCAGCAGCCTTAGGGGGCAGAGCTACACCTTC.

The table lists this clone with a few counts. The rearrangement uses TRBV7-3 and TRBJ2-7, with D possibly matching TRBD2 (6 bases). The CDR3 loop spans 13 amino acids. With 2 bases removed from V and 3 bases from J, the gap between germline ends came to 8 bases. The V gene's germline CDR1 is SGHTA and CDR2 FQGTGA. The CDR3 sequence is CASSLRRDYEQYF. The CDR3 nucleotides are TGTGCCAGCAGCTTACGGCGGGACTACGAGCAGTACTTC.

The rearrangement links TRBV11-2 to TRBJ2-1; 9 nucleotides match TRBD2. The CDR3 totals 14 residues. Germline CDR1 is SGHAT and CDR2 is FQNNGV. The V gene end was trimmed by 5 bases and the J gene end by 7 bases; junction bases not matched to a gene: 6. In DNA form, the CDR3 reads TGTGCCAGCAGCCCAAGACTAGCGGCAAATGAGCAGTTCTTC. Residues: CASSPRLAANEQFF.

This sequence joins TRBV20-1 and TRBJ1-2, with D hard to call. Per the germline V gene, CDR1 is DFQATT and CDR2 is SNEGSKA (reference sequence). V gave up 8 bases and J gave up 9 bases, with 10 bases separating them. There are 9 residues in the CDR3. CDR3 region: CSPHKSYTF. As DNA, the CDR3 is TGCAGTCCTCATAAGAGCTACACCTTC.

The CDR3: CASSEGIGRGYTF. CDR3 nucleotide sequence: TGTGCCAGCAGTGAAGGGATTGGGAGAGGCTACACCTTC. The chain recombines TRBV6-1 with TRBJ1-2; D gene uncertain. The V end lost 1 base, the J end lost 8 bases, and 11 bases lay between the germline ends. The CDR3 consists of 13 residues. CDR1 is MNHNS and CDR2 is SASEGT in the germline V gene.

The J gene is TRBJ1-1, the V gene TRBV11-2; the D is unclear. V lost 0 bases, J lost 6 bases, and 8 bases lay in between. The V gene's germline CDR1 is SGHAT and CDR2 FQNNGV. The CDR3 runs to 13 residues. CDR3 sequence (DNA): TGTGCCAGCAGCTTAGATACCGGGGCTGAAGCTTTCTTT. Its protein is CASSLDTGAEAFF. The full variable domain, rest sourced from reference TRBV11-2 and TRBJ1-1, is EAGVAQSPRYKIIEKRQSVAFWCNPISGHATLYWYQQILGQGPKLLIQFQNNGVVDDSQLPKDRFSAERLKGVDSTLKIQPAKLEDSAVYLCASSLDTGAEAFFGQGTRLTVV.

In this sample, this clone is medium-sized. This sequence joins TRBV6-5 and TRBJ1-2; D is undetermined. The V end was cut by 2 bases, the J end by 8 bases, with 12 bases between. The CDR3 runs to 13 residues. Per germline, CDR1 MNHEY and CDR2 SVGAGI. DNA for the CDR3: TGTGCCAGCAGTTACGTAGTAGGGCAAGGCTACACCTTC. Translating gives CASSYVVGQGYTF.

This clone showed up just a few times. V gene TRBV5-1 combines with J gene TRBJ1-6; possible D gene TRBD1, 5 bases. The CDR3 has 15 residues. V dropped 7 bases and J dropped 9 bases, with 20 bases sitting between them. Germline CDR1 SGHRS, CDR2 YFSETQ. The CDR3 coding sequence is TGCGCCAGCCAGGTCGGTTCGGAGGGGAGTTCACCCCTCCACTTT. Its protein product is CASQVGSEGSSPLHF.

This clone came up a few times. The rearrangement uses TRBV10-2 and TRBJ2-1; 16 nucleotides align to TRBD2. Germline CDR1 and CDR2: WSHSY and SAAADI. The CDR3 loop spans 19 amino acids. J was trimmed by 3 bases and V by 5 bases; bases with no gene match: 10. As DNA, the CDR3 is TGCGCCAGCAGTCATAGGCAGGGGACTAGCGGGAGGGACTACAATGAGCAGTTCTTC. It specifies CASSHRQGTSGRDYNEQFF.

CDR3 nucleotide sequence: TGCGCCAGCAGCTCGGGACTAGCGGGGGTGAATGAGCAGTTCTTC. Translated, it gives CASSSGLAGVNEQFF. The chain recombines TRBV5-1 with TRBJ2-1; 14 nucleotides line up with TRBD2. Germline CDR1 and CDR2: SGHRS and YFSETQ. There are 15 residues in the CDR3. Trimming at V came to 3 bases and at J to 7 bases, leaving 3 bases not matched to a gene.

The rearrangement joins TRBV18 to TRBJ2-1; 10 bases match TRBD1. V lost 3 bases and J lost 6; bases outside the gene matches: 2. The CDR3 covers 14 residues. Germline loops: CDR1 KGHSH, CDR2 LQKENI. CDR3 DNA: TGTGCCAGCTCACCGGGACAGGGGATCAATGAGCAGTTCTTC. Protein product: CASSPGQGINEQFF.

The genes are TRBV7-9 and TRBJ1-4; 9 bases fit TRBD1. The J segment lost 8 bases and the V segment lost 6 bases, leaving 7 bases of the junction unmatched. This CDR3 comprises 14 residues. Per germline, CDR1 SEHNR and CDR2 FQNEAQ (reference sequence). The CDR3 loop reads CASSQGQGREKLFF. The CDR3 coding sequence is TGTGCCAGCAGTCAAGGACAGGGGAGGGAAAAACTGTTTTTT. The full variable domain, its missing parts supplied by reference TRBV7-9 and TRBJ1-4, is DTGVSQNPRHKITKRGQNVTFRCDPISEHNRLYWYRQTLGQGPEFLTYFQNEAQLEKSRLLSDRFSAERPKGSFSTLEIQRTEQGDSAMYLCASSQGQGREKLFFGSGTQLSVL.